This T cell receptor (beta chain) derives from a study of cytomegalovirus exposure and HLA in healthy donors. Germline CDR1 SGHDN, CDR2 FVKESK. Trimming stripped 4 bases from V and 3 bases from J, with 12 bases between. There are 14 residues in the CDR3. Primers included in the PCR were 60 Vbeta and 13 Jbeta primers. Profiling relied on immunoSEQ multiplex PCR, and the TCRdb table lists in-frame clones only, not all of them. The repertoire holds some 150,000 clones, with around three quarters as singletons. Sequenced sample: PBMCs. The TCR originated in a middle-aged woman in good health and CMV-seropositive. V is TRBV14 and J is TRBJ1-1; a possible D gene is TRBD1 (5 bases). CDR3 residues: CASSLRDWDTEAFF. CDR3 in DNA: TGTGCCAGCAGCCTTCGGGACTGGGACACTGAAGCTTTCTTT.